One and the same sample provided the 26 T cell receptor beta chains below, sequenced in a study of shared clonotypes between healthy human individuals. Using immunoSEQ multiplex PCR, the repertoire was profiled, and TCRdb retains in-frame clones only, with some absent. This sample has around 720,000 clones, with less than 80% found just once. The source material was memory CD4+ T cells sorted from blood. Subset noted: CD45RA-negative fraction. Receptors were obtained from a woman aged 25 to 39 in good health.

V gene TRBV6-5 combines with J gene TRBJ2-7, with TRBD1 matching 7 bases. CDR1 and CDR2 (germline): MNHEY, SVGAGI. Trimming at V came to 6 bases and at J to 1 base, leaving 9 bases not matched to a gene. The CDR3 sequence is 15 residues long. The CDR3 loop is CASSDTGVVSYEQYF. For the CDR3, the DNA is TGTGCCAGCAGCGATACAGGGGTAGTTTCCTACGAGCAGTACTTC.

V is TRBV7-2 and J is TRBJ2-5; D gene ambiguous. Germline assignment: CDR1 SGHTA and CDR2 FQGNSA. The ends were cut back, 7 bases at V and 5 bases at J, with 14 bases in the middle. The CDR3 loop spans 13 amino acids. The CDR3 DNA sequence: TGTGCCAGCAACCAGAATTGGCATGAGACCCAGTACTTC. As protein: CASNQNWHETQYF. The full variable domain, rest sourced from reference TRBV7-2 and TRBJ2-5, is GAGVSQSPSNKVTEKGKDVELRCDPISGHTALYWYRQSLGQGLEFLIYFQGNSAPDKSGLPSDRFSAERTGGSVSTLTIQRTQQEDSAVYLCASNQNWHETQYFGPGTRLLVL.

This clone was found a few times. This CDR3 is CASSLGASGTNYEQYF. The CDR3 DNA is TGCGCCAGCAGCTTGGGAGCCTCCGGGACAAACTACGAGCAGTACTTC. The V call is TRBV5-1, the J call TRBJ2-7; tentatively, D is TRBD1 (6 bases). The CDR3 is 16 residues long. V gave up 0 bases and J gave up 3 bases, with 16 bases separating them. The germline CDR1 and CDR2 sequences are SGHRS and YFSETQ. The entire variable domain, with the rest obtained from reference TRBV5-1 and TRBJ2-7, is as follows: KAGVTQTPRYLIKTRGQQVTLSCSPISGHRSVSWYQQTPGQGLQFLFEYFSETQRNKGNFPGRFSGRQFSNSRSEMNVSTLELGDSALYLCASSLGASGTNYEQYFGPGTRLTVT.

The chain has TRBV7-2 and TRBJ2-2; tentative D call: TRBD1 (6 bases). The CDR3 has 13 amino acids. Between the trimmed V and J ends, which lost 5 bases and 5 bases, there was a span of 9 bases. Looked up from germline, CDR1 is SGHTA and CDR2 is FQGNSA. The CDR3 nucleotides read TGTGCCAGCAGCCGAGGACAGACCGGGGAGCTGTTTTTT. Its translation is CASSRGQTGELFF.

As to this clone: A read error is the likely source, as a far larger clone sits one nucleotide away. Other nucleotide sequences from this sample produce the same CDR3. The J gene is TRBJ2-1, the V gene TRBV10-1; D perhaps matches TRBD1 (6 bases). Germline values: CDR1 WNHNN, CDR2 SYGVQD (reference sequence). Trimming pared 2 bases from V and 7 bases from J, leaving 12 bases between. This CDR3 is 14 amino acids long. CDR3: CASSEATGRNEQFF. CDR3 in DNA: TGCGCCAGCAGTGAGGCTACAGGGCGAAATGAGCAGTTCTTC.

This clone has a count of ten or more. This sequence joins TRBV15 and TRBJ1-2; D remains unclear. This CDR3 has 12 amino acids. V lost 5 bases, J lost 3 bases, and 7 bases lay in between. The germline V gene has CDR1 LNHNV and CDR2 YYDKDF (reference sequence). DNA for the CDR3: TGTGCCACCAGCCAGGACTACTATGGCTACACCTTC. Encoded protein: CATSQDYYGYTF.

This clone came up a few times. The same CDR3 can be traced to other DNA sequences in this sample. The chain combines TRBV6-5 with TRBJ2-2; D is unclear. The germline V gene encodes CDR1 MNHEY and CDR2 SVGAGI. V was clipped by 0 bases and J by 5 bases, with 1 base between them. The CDR3 totals 12 residues. The CDR3, as DNA: TGTGCCAGCAGTTACTCGACCGGGGAGCTGTTTTTT. Residues: CASSYSTGELFF.

The CDR3 DNA sequence: TGTGCCAGCGGGGGGGAGGCACACCAAGAGACCCAGTACTTC. Translated, it gives CASGGEAHQETQYF. V is TRBV28 and J is TRBJ2-5, with 7 bases fitting TRBD2. The J segment lost 0 bases and the V segment lost 8 bases, leaving 6 bases of the junction unmatched. Germline values: CDR1 MDHEN, CDR2 SYDVKM. This CDR3 is built from 14 residues.

This sequence joins TRBV4-2 and TRBJ2-3; no clear D gene. Trimming shortened V by 0 bases and J by 0 bases, and 7 bases separated the two germline ends. The CDR3 runs 15 residues. Germline-derived CDR1 and CDR2 are LGHNA and YNFKEQ. For the CDR3, the DNA is TGTGCCAGCAGCCAAGATATGGGGAGCACAGATACGCAGTATTTT. Translated: CASSQDMGSTDTQYF.

The V gene is TRBV18, the J gene TRBJ2-2, with D tentatively TRBD2 (6 bases). V dropped 3 bases and J dropped 6 bases, with 17 bases sitting between them. The CDR3 loop spans 16 amino acids. Germline lookup yields CDR1 KGHSH and CDR2 LQKENI. The CDR3 is CASSPAGPNRAGELFF. In DNA form, the CDR3 reads TGTGCCAGCTCACCCGCGGGACCAAACCGTGCCGGGGAGCTGTTTTTT. The entire variable domain, with the rest obtained from reference TRBV18 and TRBJ2-2, is as follows: NAGVMQNPRHLVRRRGQEARLRCSPMKGHSHVYWYRQLPEEGLKFMVYLQKENIIDESGMPKERFSAEFPKEGPSILRIQQVVRGDSAAYFCASSPAGPNRAGELFFGEGSRLTVL.

This clone was seen only a few times. The V call is TRBV5-1, the J call TRBJ2-2, with 8 bases identical to TRBD1. This CDR3 contains 16 residues. V lost 0 bases, J lost 2 bases, and 3 bases stayed unmatched. Germline CDR1 is SGHRS and CDR2 is YFSETQ. The CDR3 nucleotides are TGCGCCAGCAGCTTGGCGGCAGGGGGCAACACCGGGGAGCTGTTTTTT. Translation gives CASSLAAGGNTGELFF.

V usage is TRBV25-1 and J usage is TRBJ2-1; TRBD2 aligns across 13 bases. CDR1 and CDR2 from the germline V gene are MGHDK and SYGVNS. J lost 7 bases, V lost 8 bases, and 17 bases had no gene match. CDR3 size: 18 residues. The CDR3: CASCPGLAGNTAGNEQFF. The DNA for the CDR3 is TGTGCCAGCTGTCCGGGACTAGCGGGAAATACCGCAGGAAATGAGCAGTTCTTC. Combining the CDR3 with reference TRBV25-1 and TRBJ2-1 gives the whole variable domain EADIYQTPRYLVIGTGKKITLECSQTMGHDKMYWYQQDPGMELHLIHYSYGVNSTEKGDLSSESTVSRIRTEHFPLTLESARPSHTSQYLCASCPGLAGNTAGNEQFFGPGTRLTVL.

The V and J genes are TRBV19 and TRBJ2-2, with TRBD1 as a possible D gene (6 bases). CDR3 length: 14 amino acids. Trimming removed 6 bases from V and 5 bases from J, with 13 bases in between. Germline V gives CDR1 LNHDA, CDR2 SQIVND (reference sequence). The CDR3 DNA reads TGTGCCAGTAGAAGGGGGACGGGGACCGGGGAGCTGTTTTTT. Translated, it gives CASRRGTGTGELFF.

V and J are TRBV27 and TRBJ2-5, with a possible D match to TRBD1 (6 bases). Trimming left V 6 bases short and J 1 base short, with 15 bases between. Germline CDR1 reads MNHEY; CDR2 reads SMNVEV (reference sequence). The CDR3 is 15 amino acids. As DNA, the CDR3 is TGTGCCAGCAGGCGACCGGGACAATCCCAAGAGACCCAGTACTTC. Translation gives CASRRPGQSQETQYF.

This clone has just a few counts. The chain carries TRBV11-2 and TRBJ2-2; unclear D gene. This CDR3 has 17 residues. Germline lookup yields CDR1 SGHAT and CDR2 FQNNGV. With 0 bases removed from V and 0 bases from J, the gap between germline ends came to 11 bases. The CDR3 nucleotides read TGTGCCAGCAGCTTAGATCATAGGACCACGAACACCGGGGAGCTGTTTTTT. This encodes CASSLDHRTTNTGELFF.

The chain is built from TRBV29-1 and TRBJ2-5; TRBD2 matches 14 bases. CDR1 and CDR2 from the germline V gene are SQVTM and ANQGSEA. J was trimmed by 5 bases and V by 6 bases; bases with no gene match: 5. This CDR3 is 14 amino acids long. The CDR3 sequence is CSVTTSGRGETQYF. The CDR3, as DNA: TGCAGCGTGACGACTAGCGGGAGGGGGGAGACCCAGTACTTC. The whole variable domain, remainder taken from reference TRBV29-1 and TRBJ2-5, is SAVISQKPSRDICQRGTSLTIQCQVDSQVTMMFWYRQQPGQSLTLIATANQGSEATYESGFVIDKFPISRPNLTFSTLTVSNMSPEDSSIYLCSVTTSGRGETQYFGPGTRLLVL.

The V and J genes are TRBV6-6 and TRBJ1-4; no firm D call. CDR1 is MNHNY and CDR2 is SVGAGI in the germline V gene (reference sequence). This CDR3 is 14 amino acids long. Trimming shortened V by 2 bases and J by 1 base, and 5 bases separated the two germline ends. The chain's CDR3 is CASSYLGTNEKLFF. DNA for the CDR3: TGTGCCAGCAGTTACCTAGGAACTAATGAAAAACTGTTTTTT.

With respect to this clone: At the DNA level, this CDR3 is encoded by other sequences in the same sample as well. This chain links TRBV18 with TRBJ2-7, with 9 nucleotides matching TRBD2. Trimming cost V 0 bases and J 3 bases; bases outside gene matches: 0. The length of the CDR3 is 14 residues. Germline loops: CDR1 KGHSH, CDR2 LQKENI. CDR3 coding DNA: TGTGCCAGCTCACCACCTAGCGGGAGCTACGAGCAGTACTTC. Encoded protein: CASSPPSGSYEQYF.

This clone was seen a few times. The same CDR3 arises from other DNA sequences in this sample as well. J is TRBJ2-5 and V is TRBV4-1; 8 bases are a match to TRBD1. V shed 4 bases, J shed 5 bases, and the junction held 9 bases outside the gene matches. The germline CDR1 and CDR2 sequences are MGHRA and YSYEKL. The length of the CDR3 is 15 residues. CDR3 protein: CASSPPDRGRETQYF. The CDR3 nucleotides read TGCGCCAGCAGCCCACCTGACAGGGGAAGGGAGACCCAGTACTTC.

This rearrangement joins TRBV5-6 to TRBJ1-1; possible D gene TRBD1, 5 bases. The CDR3 length is 15 residues. CDR1 is SGHDT and CDR2 is YYEEEE in the germline V gene. V lost 1 base and J 2 bases, leaving 12 bases between the germline ends. CDR3 DNA sequence: TGTGCCAGCAGCTTGTTCGCGGGGGTTAACACTGAAGCTTTCTTT. Translating gives CASSLFAGVNTEAFF.

In its sample, this clone was seen once. Additional DNA sequences in this sample encode the identical CDR3. The chain employs TRBV28 and TRBJ2-7; the match to TRBD1 covers 8 bases. The germline V gene has CDR1 MDHEN and CDR2 SYDVKM. V lost 6 bases and J lost 4; bases outside the gene matches: 11. The CDR3 has 15 amino acids. The chain's CDR3 is CASSLLGQANYEQYF. CDR3 sequence (DNA): TGTGCCAGCAGCCTACTGGGACAGGCTAATTACGAGCAGTACTTC.

V is TRBV19 and J is TRBJ1-3, with D perhaps matching TRBD1 (5 bases). V was trimmed by 1 base and J by 0 bases, leaving 10 bases between them. The length of the CDR3 is 16 residues. In germline, CDR1 is LNHDA, CDR2 SQIVND (reference sequence). The CDR3 sequence: CASSIATGNSGNTIYF. DNA of the CDR3: TGTGCCAGTAGTATAGCCACAGGCAACTCTGGAAACACCATATATTTT.

The gene calls are TRBV12-5 and TRBJ1-2; no clear D. Germline V gives CDR1 LGHNT, CDR2 FRNRAP. The CDR3 spans 16 residues. V was pared by 3 bases and J by 8 bases, with 22 bases between. The CDR3 bases are TGTGCTAGTGGTTTAGAAACCCCGGACCTCGAGGTGGGCTACACCTTC. The encoded protein is CASGLETPDLEVGYTF.

The chain links TRBV19 to TRBJ1-2; 7 bases fit TRBD1. The J segment lost 8 bases and the V segment lost 3 bases, leaving 6 bases of the junction unmatched. The germline gives CDR1 LNHDA, CDR2 SQIVND (reference sequence). The CDR3 is 13 residues long. CDR3 residues: CASSMRTGGGYTF. CDR3 DNA: TGTGCCAGTAGTATGCGGACAGGAGGAGGCTACACCTTC. The variable domain in full, completed from reference TRBV19 and TRBJ1-2, reads DGGITQSPKYLFRKEGQNVTLSCEQNLNHDAMYWYRQDPGQGLRLIYYSQIVNDFQKGDIAEGYSVSREKKESFPLTVTSAQKNPTAFYLCASSMRTGGGYTFGSGTRLTVV.

The chain couples TRBV5-1 to TRBJ1-5; D call uncertain. The V end was cut by 0 bases, the J end by 4 bases, with 8 bases between. Germline loops: CDR1 SGHRS, CDR2 YFSETQ. The CDR3 spans 14 residues. The CDR3 loop reads CASSLGGENQPQHF. The CDR3 nucleotides read TGCGCCAGCAGCTTGGGGGGAGAGAATCAGCCCCAGCATTTT.

The J gene is TRBJ1-2, the V gene TRBV19; D remains unclear. This CDR3 comprises 15 residues. Germline lookup yields CDR1 LNHDA and CDR2 SQIVND (reference sequence). V was clipped by 3 bases and J by 8 bases, with 19 bases between them. DNA of the CDR3: TGTGCCAGTAGTATTCTTCCCCGAACAGATTCCGGCTACACCTTC. It codes for CASSILPRTDSGYTF.